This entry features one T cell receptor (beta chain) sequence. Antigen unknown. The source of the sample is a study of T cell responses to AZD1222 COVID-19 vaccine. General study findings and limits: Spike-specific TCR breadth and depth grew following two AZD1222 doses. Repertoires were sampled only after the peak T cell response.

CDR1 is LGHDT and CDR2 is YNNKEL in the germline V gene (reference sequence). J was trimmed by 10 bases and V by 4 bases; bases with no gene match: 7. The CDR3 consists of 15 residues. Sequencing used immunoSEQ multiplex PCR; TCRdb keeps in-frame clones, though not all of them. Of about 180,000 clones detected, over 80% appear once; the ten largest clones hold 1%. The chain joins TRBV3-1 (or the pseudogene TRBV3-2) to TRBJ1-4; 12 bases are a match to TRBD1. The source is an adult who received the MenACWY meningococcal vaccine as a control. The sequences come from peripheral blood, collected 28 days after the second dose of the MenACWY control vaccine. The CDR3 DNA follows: TGTGCCAGCAGCCTCGCCGGGACAGGGGGCGGAAAACTGTTTTTT. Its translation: CASSLAGTGGGKLFF.